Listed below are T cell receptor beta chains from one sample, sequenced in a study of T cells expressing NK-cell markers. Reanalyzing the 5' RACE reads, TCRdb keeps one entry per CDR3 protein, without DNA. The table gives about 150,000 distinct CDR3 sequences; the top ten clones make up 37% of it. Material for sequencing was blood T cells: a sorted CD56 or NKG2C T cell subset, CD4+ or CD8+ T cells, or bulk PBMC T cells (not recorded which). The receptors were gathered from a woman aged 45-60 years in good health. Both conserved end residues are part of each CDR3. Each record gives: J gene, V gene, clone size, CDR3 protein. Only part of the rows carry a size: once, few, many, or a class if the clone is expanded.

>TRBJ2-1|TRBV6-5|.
CASSNDGEQFF
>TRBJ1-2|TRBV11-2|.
CASSNQRQGNYGYTF
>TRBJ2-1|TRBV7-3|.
CASSSDWYNEQFF
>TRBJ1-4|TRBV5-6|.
CASSLDEKLFF
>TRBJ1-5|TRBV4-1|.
CASSQVVGGPQHF
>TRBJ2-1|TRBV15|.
CATSRDGQALKQFF
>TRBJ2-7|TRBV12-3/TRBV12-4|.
CASSLRPFSYEQYF
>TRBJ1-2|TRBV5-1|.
CASSYAGWSGYTF
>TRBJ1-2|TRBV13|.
CASSLPGGGNPNYGYTF
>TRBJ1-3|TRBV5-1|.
CASGRTGPGDTIYF
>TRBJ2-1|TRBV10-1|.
CASSPTGLNEQFF
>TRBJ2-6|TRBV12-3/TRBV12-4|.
CASSFIRAPSGANVLTF
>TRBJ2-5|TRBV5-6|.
CASSFGVETQYF
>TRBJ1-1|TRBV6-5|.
CASSRTFTEGEAFF
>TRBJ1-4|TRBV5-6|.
CASSLAEGDNYEKLFF
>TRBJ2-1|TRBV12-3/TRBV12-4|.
CASSQQTGGVSNEQFF
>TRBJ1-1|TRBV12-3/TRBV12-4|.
CASSYPRGAEAFF
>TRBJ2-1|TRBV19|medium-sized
CASSISRYNEQFF
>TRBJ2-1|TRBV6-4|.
CASSDSPSNEQFF
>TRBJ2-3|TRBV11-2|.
CASGGGIGDTQYF
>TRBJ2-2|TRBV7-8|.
CASSLVRGGANTGELFF
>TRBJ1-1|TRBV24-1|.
CATGDTGGTEAFF
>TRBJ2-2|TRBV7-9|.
CASSLAGGTGELFF
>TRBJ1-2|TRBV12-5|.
CASGPANGYTF
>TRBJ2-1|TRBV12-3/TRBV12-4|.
CASSRTSGRVDEQFF
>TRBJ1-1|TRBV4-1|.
CASSPPGGWNTEAFF
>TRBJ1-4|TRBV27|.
CASSHTTGYEKLFF
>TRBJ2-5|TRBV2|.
CASSEAGLAGVKTQYF
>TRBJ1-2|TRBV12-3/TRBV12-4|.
CASSFTGPYGYTF
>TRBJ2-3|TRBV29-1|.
CSVSSGSTDTQYF
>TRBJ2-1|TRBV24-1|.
CATAPLVEGGYNEQFF
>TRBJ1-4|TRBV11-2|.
CASSFTMGEELFF
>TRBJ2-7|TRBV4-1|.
CASSQGSSGRSNEQYF
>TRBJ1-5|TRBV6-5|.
CASSPGQENQPQHF
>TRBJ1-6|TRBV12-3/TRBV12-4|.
CASSLRAQEASPLHF
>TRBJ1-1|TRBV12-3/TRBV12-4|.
CASTLGPEAFF
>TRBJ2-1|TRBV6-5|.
CASSPGSFPLYNEQFF
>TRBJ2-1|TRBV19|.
CASSIPPSGPYNEQFF
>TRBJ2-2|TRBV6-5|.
CASRTTGTSPELFF
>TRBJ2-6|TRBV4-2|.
CASSQSKESASGANVLTF
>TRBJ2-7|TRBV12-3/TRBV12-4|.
CASSLAGVSYEQYF
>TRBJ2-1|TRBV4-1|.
CASSPELGNNEQFF
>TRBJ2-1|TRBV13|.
CASGGLADHNEQFF
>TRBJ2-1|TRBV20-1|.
CSARVPPSGYYNEQFF
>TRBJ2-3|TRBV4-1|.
CASSQASLGTDTQYF
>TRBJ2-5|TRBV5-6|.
CASSLNREETQYF
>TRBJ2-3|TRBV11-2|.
CASSFTVAGGITDTQYF
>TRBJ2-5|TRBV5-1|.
CASSPKTGLAQETQYF
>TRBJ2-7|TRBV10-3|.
CAIRGGTSNHYEQYF
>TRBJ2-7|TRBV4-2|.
CASSQELLGSEQYF
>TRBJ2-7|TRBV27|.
CASRNAVQSKSYEQYF
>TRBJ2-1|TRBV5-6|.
CASSWGLAGTSSYNEQFF
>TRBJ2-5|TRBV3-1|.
CASSRYETQYF
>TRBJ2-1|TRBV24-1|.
CATSDLKLTYNEQFF
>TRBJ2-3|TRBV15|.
CATSRVRLAGSTDTQYF
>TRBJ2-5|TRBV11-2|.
CASSRSGKQETQYF
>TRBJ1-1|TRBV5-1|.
CASSGTANTEAFF